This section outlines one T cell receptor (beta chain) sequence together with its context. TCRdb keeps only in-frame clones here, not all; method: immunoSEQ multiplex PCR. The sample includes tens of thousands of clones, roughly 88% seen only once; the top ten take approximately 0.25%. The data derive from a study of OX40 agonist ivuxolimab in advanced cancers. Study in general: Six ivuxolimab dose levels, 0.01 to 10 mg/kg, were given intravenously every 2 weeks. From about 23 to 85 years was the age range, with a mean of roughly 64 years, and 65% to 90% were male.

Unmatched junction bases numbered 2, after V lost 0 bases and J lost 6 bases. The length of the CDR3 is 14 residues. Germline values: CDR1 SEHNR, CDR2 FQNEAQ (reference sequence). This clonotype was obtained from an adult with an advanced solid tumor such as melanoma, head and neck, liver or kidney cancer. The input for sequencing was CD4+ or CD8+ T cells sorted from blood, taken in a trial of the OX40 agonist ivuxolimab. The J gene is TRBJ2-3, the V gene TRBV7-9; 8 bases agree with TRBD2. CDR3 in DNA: TGTGCCAGCAGCTTAGCGACTAGCGCGGATACGCAGTATTTT. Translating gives CASSLATSADTQYF. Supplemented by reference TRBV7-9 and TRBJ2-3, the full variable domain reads DTGVSQNPRHKITKRGQNVTFRCDPISEHNRLYWYRQTLGQGPEFLTYFQNEAQLEKSRLLSDRFSAERPKGSFSTLEIQRTEQGDSAMYLCASSLATSADTQYFGPGTRLTVL.